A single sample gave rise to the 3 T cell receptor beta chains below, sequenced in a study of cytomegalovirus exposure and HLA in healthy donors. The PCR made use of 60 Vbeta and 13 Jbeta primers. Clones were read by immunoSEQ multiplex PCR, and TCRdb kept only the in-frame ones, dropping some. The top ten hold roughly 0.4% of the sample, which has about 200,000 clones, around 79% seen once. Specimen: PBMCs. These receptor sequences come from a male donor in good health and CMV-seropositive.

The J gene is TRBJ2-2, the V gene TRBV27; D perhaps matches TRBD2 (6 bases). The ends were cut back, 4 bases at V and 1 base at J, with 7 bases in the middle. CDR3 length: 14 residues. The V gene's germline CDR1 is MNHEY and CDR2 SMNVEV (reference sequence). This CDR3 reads CASSYSGNTGELFF. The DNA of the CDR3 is TGTGCCAGCAGTTATAGCGGGAACACCGGGGAGCTGTTTTTT.

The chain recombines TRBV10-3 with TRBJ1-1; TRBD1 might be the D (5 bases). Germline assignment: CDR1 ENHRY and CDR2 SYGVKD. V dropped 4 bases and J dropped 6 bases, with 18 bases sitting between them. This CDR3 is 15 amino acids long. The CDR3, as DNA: TGTGCCATCAGTGGTGAGACAGCCCGCAAATCTGAAGCTTTCTTT. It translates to CAISGETARKSEAFF.

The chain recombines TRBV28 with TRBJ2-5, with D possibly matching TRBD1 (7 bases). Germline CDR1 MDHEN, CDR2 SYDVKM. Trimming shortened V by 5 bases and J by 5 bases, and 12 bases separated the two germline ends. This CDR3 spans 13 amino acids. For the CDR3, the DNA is TGTGCCAGCAGTCAGACAGGGAGGGAGACCCAGTACTTC. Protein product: CASSQTGRETQYF.